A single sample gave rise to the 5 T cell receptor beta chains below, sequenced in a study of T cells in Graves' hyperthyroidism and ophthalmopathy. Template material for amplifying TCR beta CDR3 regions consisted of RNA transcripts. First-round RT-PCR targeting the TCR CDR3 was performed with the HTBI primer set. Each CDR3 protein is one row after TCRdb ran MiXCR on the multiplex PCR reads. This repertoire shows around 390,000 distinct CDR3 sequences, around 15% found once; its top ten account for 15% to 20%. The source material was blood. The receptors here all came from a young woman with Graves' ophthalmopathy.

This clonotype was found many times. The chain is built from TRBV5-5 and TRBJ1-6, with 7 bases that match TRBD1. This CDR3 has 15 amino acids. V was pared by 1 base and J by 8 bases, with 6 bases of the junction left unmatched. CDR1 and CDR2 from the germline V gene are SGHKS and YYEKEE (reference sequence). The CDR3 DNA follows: TGTGCCAGCAGCTTGCGGAAGGGGGCGGATTCACCCCTCCACTTT. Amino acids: CASSLRKGADSPLHF. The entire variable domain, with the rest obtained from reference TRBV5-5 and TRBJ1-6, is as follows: DAGVTQSPTHLIKTRGQQVTLRCSPISGHKSVSWYQQVLGQGPQFIFQYYEKEERGRGNFPDRFSARQFPNYSSELNVNALLLGDSALYLCASSLRKGADSPLHFGNGTRLTVT.

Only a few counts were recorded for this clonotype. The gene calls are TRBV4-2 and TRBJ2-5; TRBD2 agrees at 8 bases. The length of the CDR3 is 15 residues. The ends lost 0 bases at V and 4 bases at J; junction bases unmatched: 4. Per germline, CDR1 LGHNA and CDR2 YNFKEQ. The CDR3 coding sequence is TGTGCCAGCAGCCAAGATAAGGCGGGGGGAGAGACCCAGTACTTC. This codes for CASSQDKAGGETQYF.

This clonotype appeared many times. The CDR3 is CASSVQGAIGELFF. The CDR3 nucleotides are TGTGCCAGCAGTGTCCAGGGGGCGATCGGGGAGCTGTTTTTT. The gene calls are TRBV2 and TRBJ2-2, with 8 bases that match TRBD1. Germline-derived CDR1 and CDR2 are SNHLY and FYNNEI. CDR3 length: 14 amino acids. The V and J ends lost 4 bases and 7 bases, in that order; junction bases with no gene match: 5.

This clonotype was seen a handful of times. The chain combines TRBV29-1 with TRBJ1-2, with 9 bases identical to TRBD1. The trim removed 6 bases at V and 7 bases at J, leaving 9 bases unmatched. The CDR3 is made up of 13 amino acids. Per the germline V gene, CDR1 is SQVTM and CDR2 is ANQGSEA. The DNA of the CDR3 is TGCAGCGTCCCGAGACAGGGGGTGAGTGGCTACACCTTC. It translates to CSVPRQGVSGYTF.

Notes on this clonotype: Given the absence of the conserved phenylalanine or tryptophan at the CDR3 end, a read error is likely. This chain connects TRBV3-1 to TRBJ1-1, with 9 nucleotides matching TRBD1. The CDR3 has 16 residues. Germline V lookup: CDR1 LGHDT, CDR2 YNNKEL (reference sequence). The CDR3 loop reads CASSIRGTGRGTEAFL. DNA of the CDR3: TGTGCTAGCAGTATACGTGGGACAGGGAGGGGCACTGAAGCTTTCCTT.